Following are 29 T cell receptor beta chains from one sample sequenced in a study of T cell repertoires in cytomegalovirus infection. TCRdb reanalysed the reads using MiXCR and keeps one entry per CDR3 protein. The sample has more than 400,000 distinct CDR3 sequences; more than 25% are singletons. The sample taken for sequencing was PBMCs. The receptor set was obtained from a human donor in good health (CMV status not recorded). Some clones in this sample may be carry-over from other donors' samples.

This sequence joins TRBV7-2 and TRBJ1-6; D is uncertain. CDR1 and CDR2 (germline): SGHTA, FQGNSA. This CDR3 spans 16 amino acids. Trimming removed 4 bases from V and 9 bases from J, with 19 bases in between. The CDR3 DNA sequence: TGTGCCAGCAGCTCCGTCTATGACCGGCGCCCTTCACCCCTCCACTTT. This codes for CASSSVYDRRPSPLHF.

V usage is TRBV28 and J usage is TRBJ2-1; no firm D call. The CDR3 length is 18 residues. CDR1 is MDHEN and CDR2 is SYDVKM in the germline V gene. V lost 5 bases and J lost 0, with 20 bases in between. CDR3 residues: CASSPRYSLTSSYNEQFF. In DNA form, the CDR3 reads TGTGCCAGCAGTCCAAGGTACTCGCTCACAAGCTCCTACAATGAGCAGTTCTTC.

The rearrangement uses TRBV7-9 and TRBJ2-1; the match to TRBD1 covers 7 bases. The CDR3 covers 11 residues. V lost 5 bases and J lost 16; bases outside the gene matches: 8. The germline V gene has CDR1 SEHNR and CDR2 FQNEAQ (reference sequence). In nucleotides, the CDR3 is TGTGCCAGCAGCCCTGGGAACAGGGGATTCTTC. This gives the protein CASSPGNRGFF.

This clonotype was detected a few times. The chain couples TRBV2 to TRBJ1-2, with D unclear. Germline V CDR1 and CDR2: SNHLY, FYNNEI. The CDR3 extends over 13 amino acids. The V gene lost 7 bases and the J gene lost 0 bases, with 9 bases spanning the gap. CDR3 region: CASMDSPNYGYTF. In DNA form, the CDR3 reads TGTGCCAGCATGGACTCACCTAACTATGGCTACACCTTC.

This clonotype was seen repeatedly, ten times or more. The chain uses TRBV7-8 and TRBJ2-3; D not resolved. Germline assignment: CDR1 SGHVS and CDR2 FQNEAQ. The CDR3 is made up of 12 amino acids. Trimming pared 5 bases from V and 4 bases from J, leaving 7 bases between. The CDR3 reads CASSPDADTQYF. The CDR3 nucleotides read TGTGCCAGCAGCCCAGACGCAGATACGCAGTATTTT.

This chain uses TRBV18 with TRBJ2-1; the D is unclear. The V end lost 2 bases, the J end lost 5 bases, and 13 bases lay between the germline ends. CDR1 and CDR2 from the germline V gene are KGHSH and LQKENI. The CDR3 is 15 residues long. The CDR3 DNA reads as TGTGCCAGCTCACCATTGAACAGTTTGGACAATGAGCAGTTCTTC. It codes for CASSPLNSLDNEQFF.

This clonotype showed up just a few times. This chain connects TRBV5-1 to TRBJ2-1, with 7 bases lining up with TRBD1. The trim removed 3 bases at V and 6 bases at J, leaving 6 bases unmatched. From germline, CDR1 is SGHRS and CDR2 YFSETQ. The CDR3 is 14 amino acids. This CDR3 is CASSSGQVGNEQFF. The CDR3 DNA sequence: TGCGCCAGCAGCTCTGGACAGGTGGGCAATGAGCAGTTCTTC.

There are many counts of this clonotype. The rearrangement links TRBV7-2 to TRBJ2-7; a weak D match, TRBD1 (6 bases). The germline V and J ends were trimmed by 1 base and 5 bases, with 18 bases remaining between them. Germline CDR1 and CDR2: SGHTA and FQGNSA. The CDR3 is 16 amino acids. The CDR3 spells CASSLEGVGGSHEQYF. The DNA of the CDR3 is TGTGCCAGCAGCTTAGAGGGGGTGGGTGGGTCCCACGAGCAGTACTTC. The full variable domain, its missing parts supplied by reference TRBV7-2 and TRBJ2-7, is GAGVSQSPSNKVTEKGKDVELRCDPISGHTALYWYRQSLGQGLEFLIYFQGNSAPDKSGLPSDRFSAERTGGSVSTLTIQRTQQEDSAVYLCASSLEGVGGSHEQYFGPGTRLTVT.

This clonotype has more than one count but fewer than ten. V gene TRBV18 combines with J gene TRBJ2-7, with D tentatively TRBD2 (6 bases). The CDR3 runs to 13 residues. Germline V gives CDR1 KGHSH, CDR2 LQKENI. Trimming stripped 3 bases from V and 3 bases from J, with 9 bases between. The CDR3, as DNA: TGTGCCAGCTCACCGGGACTCCTCTACGAGCAGTACTTC. Encoded protein: CASSPGLLYEQYF. The full variable domain, its missing parts supplied by reference TRBV18 and TRBJ2-7, is NAGVMQNPRHLVRRRGQEARLRCSPMKGHSHVYWYRQLPEEGLKFMVYLQKENIIDESGMPKERFSAEFPKEGPSILRIQQVVRGDSAAYFCASSPGLLYEQYFGPGTRLTVT.

This clonotype has a count of ten or more. The chain joins TRBV7-2 to TRBJ1-5; no clear D. V shed 3 bases and J shed 7 bases, with 10 bases lying between them. Germline CDR1 and CDR2: SGHTA and FQGNSA. The CDR3 has 13 amino acids. CDR3 residues: CASSFLGKQPQHF. As DNA, the CDR3 is TGTGCCAGCAGCTTTCTAGGGAAGCAGCCCCAGCATTTT.

The gene calls are TRBV7-4 and TRBJ2-5; D remains ambiguous. This CDR3 spans 14 amino acids. In germline, CDR1 is SGHVT, CDR2 SQSDAQ. Trimming shortened V by 1 base and J by 5 bases, and 11 bases separated the two germline ends. Here the CDR3 reads CASSLGVDTETQYF. CDR3 sequence (DNA): TGTGCCAGCAGCTTAGGAGTCGACACGGAGACCCAGTACTTC.

The J gene is TRBJ2-3, the V gene TRBV7-9; tentatively, D is TRBD1 or TRBD2 (7 bases each). The CDR3 runs to 17 residues. In germline, CDR1 is SEHNR, CDR2 FQNEAQ (reference sequence). Trimming took off 4 bases at V and 0 bases at J, with 17 bases between the two ends. CDR3 amino acids: CASSSPGGAISTDTQYF. In nucleotides, the CDR3 is TGTGCCAGCAGCTCCCCAGGGGGGGCGATTAGCACAGATACGCAGTATTTT.

The table lists this clonotype with a few counts. V is TRBV2 and J is TRBJ1-5; the match to TRBD1 covers 9 bases. J gave up 7 bases and V 7 bases, and 11 bases lay outside the gene matches. Germline V gives CDR1 SNHLY, CDR2 FYNNEI. This CDR3 has 15 amino acids. CDR3 nucleotide sequence: TGTGCCAGCACCCTAGGACAGGGGTTGGGGCAGCCCCAGCATTTT. Amino acid sequence: CASTLGQGLGQPQHF.

The chain carries TRBV7-6 and TRBJ2-7; TRBD2 matches 13 bases. The junction had 17 bases not matched to a gene; V was cut back by 1 base and J by 2 bases. This CDR3 spans 21 amino acids. Germline assignment: CDR1 SGHVS and CDR2 FNYEAQ. DNA for the CDR3: TGTGCCAGCAGCTTAGGGAGGCCGGGACTAGCGGGACTAAGCAGACCCTACGAGCAGTACTTC. As protein: CASSLGRPGLAGLSRPYEQYF.

This clonotype occurred a few times. The chain is built from TRBV7-9 and TRBJ2-1; maybe TRBD2 (6 bases). This CDR3 spans 16 amino acids. V was shortened by 5 bases and J by 0 bases, with 14 bases between the two germline ends. Germline CDR1 and CDR2: SEHNR and FQNEAQ (reference sequence). CDR3 residues: CASSARGGTSYNEQFF. The CDR3 DNA follows: TGTGCCAGCAGCGCCCGCGGCGGGACCTCCTACAATGAGCAGTTCTTC.

This clonotype was found a few times. The chain has TRBV6-1 and TRBJ2-5, with TRBD1 matching 9 bases. CDR3 length: 15 residues. J was trimmed by 5 bases and V by 6 bases; bases with no gene match: 10. Per the germline V gene, CDR1 is MNHNS and CDR2 is SASEGT. This chain's CDR3 is CASRRTGTGLETQYF. In nucleotides, the CDR3 is TGTGCCAGCAGACGAACCGGGACAGGGCTGGAGACCCAGTACTTC.

The rearrangement uses TRBV27 and TRBJ2-7, with D unresolved. Germline assignment: CDR1 MNHEY and CDR2 SMNVEV (reference sequence). V was shortened by 8 bases and J by 7 bases, with 21 bases between the two germline ends. CDR3 size: 14 residues. The CDR3 region has the DNA TGTGCCAGCGGGGTAGGACCAGAGCTCGGGGAGCAGTACGTC. Translation gives CASGVGPELGEQYV.

This clonotype was counted only a few times. The chain is built from TRBV27 and TRBJ1-5, with 7 bases identical to TRBD1. Germline V gives CDR1 MNHEY, CDR2 SMNVEV (reference sequence). After removal of 5 bases from V and 6 bases from J, the junction contained 7 bases not matched to a gene. This CDR3 spans 14 amino acids. This CDR3 reads CASSIGQASQPQHF. The CDR3, as DNA: TGTGCCAGCAGTATAGGACAGGCGAGTCAGCCCCAGCATTTT.

V gene TRBV5-8 combines with J gene TRBJ1-2; the D gene is possibly TRBD1 (6 bases). The V end was cut by 4 bases, the J end by 2 bases, with 15 bases between. The germline CDR1 and CDR2 sequences are SGHTS and YDEGEE. This CDR3 has 15 residues. This CDR3 reads CASSDQRTGNYGYTF. The DNA of the CDR3 is TGTGCCAGCAGCGATCAGAGAACAGGGAACTATGGCTACACCTTC.

Many counts were recorded for this clonotype. The chain recombines TRBV7-2 with TRBJ2-3, with D perhaps TRBD1 (5 bases). The germline gives CDR1 SGHTA, CDR2 FQGNSA. The V and J ends lost 4 bases and 6 bases respectively, with 20 bases between them. The CDR3 is 16 amino acids. CDR3 in DNA: TGTGCCAGCAGCTCCTCCCTAGGCAGGGCAGGGGATACGCAGTATTTT. Its protein is CASSSSLGRAGDTQYF.

This clonotype was seen more than once but under ten times. The V and J genes are TRBV6-2 or TRBV6-3 and TRBJ1-5; D is uncertain. CDR3 length: 15 amino acids. Looked up from germline, CDR1 is MNHEY and CDR2 is SVGEGT. Trimming stripped 2 bases from V and 6 bases from J, with 14 bases between. The CDR3 is CASSYPMGSGQPQHF. In DNA form, the CDR3 reads TGTGCCAGCAGTTACCCCATGGGGTCGGGTCAGCCCCAGCATTTT.

This clonotype has only a few counts. The V and J genes are TRBV7-9 and TRBJ2-5; TRBD2 aligns across 12 bases. Germline V lookup: CDR1 SEHNR, CDR2 FQNEAQ (reference sequence). V shed 1 base and J 4 bases; nucleotides not matched to a gene: 13. The CDR3 loop spans 19 amino acids. CDR3 in amino acids: CASSLGLAGASVFRETQYF. CDR3 DNA: TGTGCCAGCAGCTTAGGACTAGCGGGAGCGAGCGTGTTTCGAGAGACCCAGTACTTC.

The V call is TRBV3-1, the J call TRBJ2-1; D is perhaps TRBD2 (6 bases). The CDR3 is made up of 17 amino acids. The germline gives CDR1 LGHDT, CDR2 YNNKEL (reference sequence). V lost 0 bases and J lost 4, with 16 bases in between. CDR3 region: CASSQEPGLPGYNEQFF. The CDR3 DNA follows: TGTGCCAGCAGCCAAGAACCGGGACTTCCAGGGTACAATGAGCAGTTCTTC.

Ten or more counts support this clonotype. The V gene is TRBV28, the J gene TRBJ1-5; D is possibly TRBD1 (5 bases). Germline V gene lookup returns CDR1 MDHEN and CDR2 SYDVKM. The CDR3 has 15 residues. Trimming left V 6 bases short and J 3 bases short, with 15 bases between. The chain's CDR3 is CASRPQGRPNQPQHF. CDR3 DNA sequence: TGTGCCAGCAGACCTCAGGGTCGACCCAATCAGCCCCAGCATTTT. The full variable domain, rest sourced from reference TRBV28 and TRBJ1-5, is DVKVTQSSRYLVKRTGEKVFLECVQDMDHENMFWYRQDPGLGLRLIYFSYDVKMKEKGDIPEGYSVSREKKERFSLILESASTNQTSMYLCASRPQGRPNQPQHFGDGTRLSIL.

This clonotype was seen only a few times. The J gene is TRBJ2-7, the V gene TRBV29-1; D is possibly TRBD1 or TRBD2 (5 bases each). With 6 bases removed from V and 4 bases from J, the gap between germline ends came to 7 bases. From germline, CDR1 is SQVTM and CDR2 ANQGSEA. CDR3 length: 10 amino acids. The CDR3: CSVGEYEQYF. CDR3 sequence (DNA): TGCAGCGTAGGGGAGTACGAGCAGTACTTC.

A few counts support this clonotype. This rearrangement joins TRBV6-6 to TRBJ2-5, with D uncertain. Trimming removed 0 bases at V and 5 bases at J, with 7 bases between. This CDR3 spans 13 amino acids. Germline loops: CDR1 MNHNY, CDR2 SVGAGI (reference sequence). This CDR3 is CASSYSSQETQYF. The CDR3, as DNA: TGTGCCAGCAGTTACTCATCTCAGGAGACCCAGTACTTC.

This clonotype was counted many times. The rearrangement links TRBV7-2 to TRBJ2-4; TRBD1 matches 7 bases. The CDR3 runs to 17 residues. Germline V gene data show CDR1 as SGHTA and CDR2 as FQGNSA. V lost 3 bases to trimming and J lost 1 base; unmatched junction nucleotides: 9. The CDR3, as DNA: TGTGCCAGCAGCTTGTTAGGTGGGACAGCGGCCAAAAACATTCAGTACTTC. Protein product: CASSLLGGTAAKNIQYF.

This clonotype appeared many times. This chain joins TRBV7-6 and TRBJ2-1; D not resolved. The V gene's germline CDR1 is SGHVS and CDR2 FNYEAQ. CDR3 length equals 13 residues. The V gene lost 0 bases and the J gene lost 8 bases, with 8 bases spanning the gap. The CDR3 nucleotides are TGTGCCAGCAGCTTAGCGGAGAGTTATGAGCAGTTCTTC. As protein: CASSLAESYEQFF.

Details on this clonotype: The DNA is omitted, as the CDR3 cannot be located on it reliably, and the CDR3 follows TCRdb's listing. V usage is TRBV5-4 and J usage is TRBJ2-3. The germline gives CDR1 SGHNT, CDR2 YYREEE (reference sequence). The CDR3 is made up of 14 amino acids, end residues included. The CDR3 region is CAISVAWGSDTKYF.